Following are 4 T cell receptor beta chains from one sample sequenced in a study of T-cell reconstitution after alpha-beta-depleted transplantation in children. Unique molecular identifiers were incorporated during preparation of the TCRbeta library. TCRdb analysed the PCR reads with MiXCR anew, one entry per CDR3 protein. The sample carries 350,000 to 400,000 distinct CDR3 sequences, roughly 20% recorded once. Sequenced material: PBMCs from the stem cell graft donor, taken from the stem cell graft. These receptor sequences come from a human donor who donated a stem cell graft to a child with acute myeloid leukemia.

This clonotype was seen a handful of times. The V and J genes are TRBV2 and TRBJ2-3; either TRBD1 or TRBD2 may fit D (5 bases each). The germline V gene encodes CDR1 SNHLY and CDR2 FYNNEI. The CDR3 consists of 11 residues. Trimming took 8 bases from V and 11 from J, leaving 14 bases between them. The CDR3 reads CASPGGTGQYF. DNA of the CDR3: TGTGCCAGCCCTGGGGGTACGGGGCAGTATTTT.

This clonotype was seen a handful of times. The chain joins TRBV28 to TRBJ2-1; 7 nucleotides agree with TRBD1. Germline-derived CDR1 and CDR2 are MDHEN and SYDVKM. The CDR3 runs to 15 residues. J was trimmed by 5 bases and V by 4 bases; bases with no gene match: 8. This CDR3 reads CASSSVGTANNEQFF. The CDR3 region has the DNA TGTGCCAGCAGTTCCGTAGGGACAGCTAACAATGAGCAGTTCTTC.

This clonotype was detected ten times or more. The chain has TRBV6-5 and TRBJ2-7; D is possibly TRBD1 (5 bases). V was clipped by 0 bases and J by 5 bases, with 14 bases between them. The CDR3 extends over 15 amino acids. The germline V gene encodes CDR1 MNHEY and CDR2 SVGAGI. This CDR3 is CASSYSSTVNNEQYF. The DNA of the CDR3 is TGTGCCAGCAGTTACTCGTCGACAGTAAACAACGAGCAGTACTTC.

This clonotype was seen a handful of times. The chain joins TRBV12-3 or TRBV12-4 to TRBJ2-7; D not resolved. The CDR3 has 13 residues. V was cut by 3 bases and J by 2 bases, with 8 bases left in between. DNA of the CDR3: TGTGCCAGCAGTTTGAACACTGCCTACGAGCAGTACTTC. Protein: CASSLNTAYEQYF.